What follows is one T cell receptor (beta chain) and its context. Its antigen is not known. The sample is drawn from a study of cytomegalovirus exposure and HLA in healthy donors. At the level of the study: HLA-typed donors contributed around 88 million unique TCRs, which were held in an early data release. Study-level results: Researchers reportedly found TCR beta sequences accurately predicted most subjects' HLA-A and HLA-B alleles. Earlier analysis looked at TCR beta V segments, and most were productive about 87% or about 30% of the time. In a later analysis, several top co-occurrence clusters appeared linked to parvovirus B19, influenza, CMV and Epstein-Barr virus.

Both 60 Vbeta primers and 13 Jbeta primers went into the PCR. Sequenced by immunoSEQ multiplex PCR; TCRdb stores in-frame clones only, minus some. The sample comprises some 150,000 clones, 75% to 85% of which are singletons, and 9.5% to 12% rests with the top ten. The CDR3 loop spans 14 amino acids. In germline, CDR1 is MGHRA, CDR2 YSYEKL. The V end lost 8 bases, the J end lost 4 bases, and 14 bases lay between the germline ends. Material for sequencing was PBMCs. The origin of this receptor is a man aged 50-59 years in good health and CMV-seropositive. V and J are TRBV4-1 and TRBJ2-2; possibly TRBD2 for D (5 bases). The CDR3 reads CASSLEDFTGELFF. In DNA, the CDR3 is TGCGCCAGCTCCTTGGAGGACTTCACCGGGGAGCTGTTTTTT.